This TCR beta chain derives from a study of tumor-infiltrating lymphocytes in primary liver carcinoma. As for the study in general: Surgery removed the patients' primary liver carcinoma.

Findings of the study overall: Tumor samples exhibited a significantly greater top-250-clone fraction than blood samples (p = 0.039).

CDR1 is SGHAT, CDR2 FQNNGV, per germline. V shed 4 bases, J shed 12 bases, and the junction held 13 bases outside the gene matches. CDR3 length equals 15 residues. Worth noting for this clonotype: Its specificity is not known.

It was unsorted whole blood that yielded blood RNA, and germline DNA was also extracted. Production of TCR beta cDNA used around 460 ng total RNA together with a constant-region primer. For TCR beta, libraries were produced by three nested multiplex PCR rounds using slightly modified ARM-PCR. Amplification in the first two PCR rounds was performed using TRBV1-TRBV30 forward primers and a C-beta reverse primer for around 9 cycles each. TCRdb analysed the multiplex PCR reads with MiXCR anew, one entry per CDR3 protein. The sample has fewer than 350,000 distinct CDR3 sequences; 65% are singletons. The source material was peripheral blood. The chain has TRBV11-2 and TRBJ2-3; TRBD2 aligns across 10 bases. This receptor was obtained from a man in his forties or fifties with primary liver carcinoma and hepatitis B virus infection. CDR3 protein: CASSSRLAGRCFQYF. As DNA, the CDR3 is TGTGCCAGCAGCTCCCGACTAGCGGGCCGGTGTTTCCAGTATTTT.